Following are 20 T cell receptor beta chains from one sample sequenced in a study of vaccination and CD4 T cells after COVID-19. These TCRs' antigens remain unknown. With the Oncomine TCR Beta short-read assay, DNA from cultured CD4+ T cells was sequenced. From the PCR reads, TCRdb called clonotypes with MiXCR, one entry per CDR3 protein. The sample lists around 10,000 distinct CDR3 sequences, roughly two fifths occurring once. Treatment in this sample: approximately nine-day PBMC culture with coronavirus spike peptide pools or control peptides (ViraFEST assay). The unexposed donor gave CD4+ T cells before the COVID-19 pandemic (2011-2018). Sequenced sample: CD4+ T cells from blood, cultured in vitro. The receptors were sampled from a human donor in good health.

This clonotype has only a few counts. The chain has TRBV15 and TRBJ2-5; 8 bases line up with TRBD1. With 0 bases clipped from V and 4 bases from J, the junction kept 7 bases outside the gene matches. The CDR3 is 16 residues long. Looked up from germline, CDR1 is LNHNV and CDR2 is YYDKDF (reference sequence). The CDR3 here is CATSRDLQGAGETQYF. CDR3 in DNA: TGTGCCACCAGCAGAGATCTCCAGGGGGCTGGAGAGACCCAGTACTTC.

This chain uses TRBV28 with TRBJ2-7; D is unresolved. V lost 6 bases and J lost 5, with 11 bases in between. Germline CDR1 reads MDHEN; CDR2 reads SYDVKM. The length of the CDR3 is 12 residues. As DNA, the CDR3 is TGTGCCAGCAGATCCCCCCTCAACGAGCAGTACTTC. Translating gives CASRSPLNEQYF.

In DNA, the CDR3 is TGTGCCAGCAGTATGACTAACTATGGCTACACCTTC. Its protein is CASSMTNYGYTF. This chain joins TRBV6-1 and TRBJ1-2; D call uncertain. This CDR3 contains 12 residues. Trimming stripped 5 bases from V and 0 bases from J, with 4 bases between. The V gene's germline CDR1 is MNHNS and CDR2 SASEGT.

This chain links TRBV5-4 with TRBJ1-1; 12 bases map to TRBD1. The CDR3 is 20 amino acids. Looked up from germline, CDR1 is SGHNT and CDR2 is YYREEE (reference sequence). V dropped 5 bases and J dropped 0; count of bases not matched to a gene: 17. The CDR3 DNA follows: TGTGCCAGCAGACCCAAGGGACCCGGGACAGGGGGCCTATTGAACACTGAAGCTTTCTTT. This gives the protein CASRPKGPGTGGLLNTEAFF.

The chain couples TRBV5-6 to TRBJ2-5; 9 nucleotides agree with TRBD1. Germline CDR1 and CDR2: SGHDT and YYEEEE. This CDR3 has 16 amino acids. The J segment lost 5 bases and the V segment lost 1 base, leaving 9 bases of the junction unmatched. CDR3 region: CASSLNVGQGIETQYF. CDR3 coding DNA: TGTGCCAGCAGCTTGAATGTGGGACAGGGAATCGAGACCCAGTACTTC.

This clonotype was counted between two and nine times. This chain uses TRBV7-9 with TRBJ1-6; the D gene is possibly TRBD1 (6 bases). Germline CDR1 and CDR2: SEHNR and FQNEAQ (reference sequence). The V gene lost 5 bases and the J gene lost 7 bases, with 15 bases spanning the gap. The CDR3 covers 15 residues. Here the CDR3 reads CASSTQGMGNSPLHF. In nucleotides, the CDR3 is TGTGCCAGCAGCACTCAGGGGATGGGCAATTCACCCCTCCACTTT. Full variable domain (rest looked up from reference TRBV7-9 and TRBJ1-6): DTGVSQNPRHKITKRGQNVTFRCDPISEHNRLYWYRQTLGQGPEFLTYFQNEAQLEKSRLLSDRFSAERPKGSFSTLEIQRTEQGDSAMYLCASSTQGMGNSPLHFGNGTRLTVT.

By sample share, this clonotype is medium-sized. The chain links TRBV20-1 to TRBJ1-5; the D is unclear. V gave up 1 base and J gave up 3 bases, with 7 bases separating them. The CDR3 length is 13 residues. Germline V CDR1 and CDR2: DFQATT, SNEGSKA (reference sequence). The CDR3 sequence is CSARVGSNQPQHF. The DNA for the CDR3 is TGCAGTGCTAGAGTGGGATCCAATCAGCCCCAGCATTTT.

The rearrangement uses TRBV7-9 and TRBJ2-6; 7 nucleotides align to TRBD1. V shed 5 bases, J shed 4 bases, and the junction held 5 bases outside the gene matches. Germline V CDR1 and CDR2: SEHNR, FQNEAQ (reference sequence). The CDR3 extends over 15 amino acids. CDR3: CASSPGTAGANVLTF. CDR3 sequence (DNA): TGTGCCAGCAGCCCCGGGACAGCCGGGGCCAACGTCCTGACTTTC.

This clonotype was observed a few times. The rearrangement uses TRBV7-2 and TRBJ1-6, with 11 bases identical to TRBD1. Germline trimming cut 5 bases from V and 10 bases from J; bases unmatched to any gene: 7. CDR1 is SGHTA, CDR2 FQGNSA, per germline. The CDR3 contains 15 residues. This CDR3 reads CASSIGQGARSPLHF. The CDR3 DNA is TGTGCCAGCAGCATAGGACAGGGGGCTCGATCACCCCTCCACTTT.

In its sample, this clonotype was seen a few times. The genes are TRBV6-1 and TRBJ2-7, with 9 positions matching TRBD2. Unmatched junction bases numbered 4, after V lost 7 bases and J lost 3 bases. This CDR3 is built from 13 residues. CDR1 and CDR2 from the germline V gene are MNHNS and SASEGT. The chain's CDR3 is CASKASGVYEQYF. CDR3 in DNA: TGTGCCAGCAAGGCTAGCGGGGTCTACGAGCAGTACTTC.

This clonotype has a handful of counts. The V and J genes are TRBV12-3 or TRBV12-4 and TRBJ1-5; tentative D call: TRBD1 (5 bases). The germline V and J ends were trimmed by 6 bases and 3 bases, with 18 bases remaining between them. This CDR3 is 16 amino acids long. The CDR3 loop is CASRTGTGFTNQPQHF. The CDR3 DNA reads as TGTGCCAGCAGAACCGGGACGGGGTTTACCAATCAGCCCCAGCATTTT.

J is TRBJ2-3 and V is TRBV20-1, with D hard to call. The CDR3 extends over 14 amino acids. Germline V gene sequence: CDR1 DFQATT, CDR2 SNEGSKA (reference sequence). Trimming took off 0 bases at V and 2 bases at J, with 9 bases between the two ends. CDR3: CSAREPANTDTQYF. The CDR3 DNA reads TGCAGTGCTAGAGAGCCAGCTAACACAGATACGCAGTATTTT.

This clonotype was counted only a few times. CDR3 in amino acids: CASSLVKNTEAFF. The DNA of the CDR3 is TGTGCCAGCAGCTTAGTGAAGAACACTGAAGCTTTCTTT. The genes are TRBV7-2 and TRBJ1-1; D ambiguous. The CDR3 has 13 amino acids. Trimming removed 1 base from V and 1 base from J, with 4 bases in between. The germline V gene has CDR1 SGHTA and CDR2 FQGNSA.

A few counts support this clonotype. This chain joins TRBV6-1 and TRBJ2-5; TRBD2 matches at 8 bases. Germline V gives CDR1 MNHNS, CDR2 SASEGT. J lost 3 bases, V lost 4 bases, and 7 bases had no gene match. This CDR3 contains 15 residues. The CDR3 nucleotides read TGTGCCAGCAGTGTCACCGGGACTAGGGAAGAGACCCAGTACTTC. It encodes CASSVTGTREETQYF.

This clonotype occurred a few times. V is TRBV20-1 and J is TRBJ2-5; D unresolved. Trimming took off 3 bases at V and 5 bases at J, with 10 bases between the two ends. The CDR3 is made up of 12 amino acids. Per germline, CDR1 DFQATT and CDR2 SNEGSKA (reference sequence). For the CDR3, the DNA is TGCAGTGCTAGCAGGATATGGGAGACCCAGTACTTC. The encoded protein is CSASRIWETQYF.

This clonotype is categorized as medium-sized. The V gene is TRBV7-2, the J gene TRBJ2-5, with D possibly TRBD2 on 5 matching bases. CDR3 length: 15 residues. In germline, CDR1 is SGHTA, CDR2 FQGNSA. V shed 1 base and J shed 4 bases, with 13 bases lying between them. The CDR3 sequence is CASSLVAGNGETQYF. The CDR3 DNA reads TGTGCCAGCAGCTTAGTCGCCGGGAACGGAGAGACCCAGTACTTC.

V and J are TRBV11-3 and TRBJ2-3; D remains ambiguous. Germline CDR1 SGHNT, CDR2 YENEEA. Deletions cut 1 base from V and 2 bases from J, with 4 bases between. The CDR3 loop spans 13 amino acids. The CDR3 here is CASSLGLTDTQYF. CDR3 nucleotide sequence: TGTGCCAGCAGCTTAGGGCTCACAGATACGCAGTATTTT.

This clonotype was detected only a few times. The DNA of the CDR3 is TGTGCCAGTAGTTGGGGTGGCCCTGAAGCTTTCTTT. Translation: CASSWGGPEAFF. V is TRBV19 and J is TRBJ1-1; D ambiguous. This CDR3 has 12 residues. Germline loops: CDR1 LNHDA, CDR2 SQIVND (reference sequence). V lost 5 bases and J 6 bases, leaving 10 bases between the germline ends.

This clonotype appeared a few times. The chain links TRBV10-1 to TRBJ1-5, with D uncertain. The V and J ends lost 4 bases and 4 bases respectively, with 8 bases between them. Germline V lookup: CDR1 WNHNN, CDR2 SYGVQD (reference sequence). This CDR3 region has 13 residues. CDR3 nucleotides: TGCGCCAGCAGTGCCCAGGCTAATCAGCCCCAGCATTTT. It codes for CASSAQANQPQHF.

The chain has TRBV5-6 and TRBJ2-5; maybe TRBD1 (5 bases). V shed 1 base and J shed 3 bases, with 10 bases lying between them. The germline gives CDR1 SGHDT, CDR2 YYEEEE. CDR3 length: 14 amino acids. CDR3 protein: CASSLHSREETQYF. The CDR3 region has the DNA TGTGCCAGCAGCTTGCATAGCAGGGAAGAGACCCAGTACTTC.